This entry describes one TCR beta chain. It has no known antigen specificity. No per-base quality is available; no much larger clone lies one base away. This sample was included in a study of cytomegalovirus exposure and HLA in healthy donors (dated by TCRdb to about 2017). For the study in its entirety: According to an earlier analysis of several hundred of the donors, about 170 million T cells yielded over 100 million unique TCR beta sequences and approximately 300 Gb of sequence data. An early release that covered about 600 HLA-typed donors contained around 300 gigabases of sequencing data and around 80 million unique TCR sequences. Genome-wide SNP genotypes for about 65% of the roughly 700 donors were used in a later genetic analysis, which treated that subset as a discovery cohort. HLA typing included class I and class II loci at four-digit resolution. On average, around 240,000 unique TCR beta nucleotide sequences were sequenced per donor among 350 to 400 genotyped donors of the cohort, with roughly 18% of those sequences being non-productive. To study patterns of TCR occurrence, a later analysis re-analyzed previously published TCR beta repertoires from more than 550 donors and added high-resolution HLA genotyping. The later analysis used no new phenotypic data to find candidate immune exposures, relying instead on TCR beta sequences and their occurrence across donors. Several DR-DQ haplotypes were handled as single units for association and clustering because linkage in the cohort was strong. Of the roughly 400 genotyped donors, about 80% fell in the genetic ancestry cluster associated with self-reported Caucasian donors. Donor age, sex, ethnicity and CMV serostatus were compiled alongside the repertoire data. The study aimed to test whether signatures of past pathogen exposure could be identified by cataloging public T cell receptors. All discovery cohort repertoires had been generated on a single sequencing platform. To decide whether each TCR beta V gene segment behaved as functional or pseudogenic, an earlier analysis of some 580 of the donors relied on high-throughput TCR beta sequencing. Besides the first cohort of 550 to 750 subjects, a separate validation cohort made up of 120 different subjects was used. The number of typed donors differed by locus: roughly 629-640 for A, B, C, DRB1 and DQB1; approximately 520 for DQA1; 606 for DPA1; and 450 to 480 for DPB1. To predict cytomegalovirus infection status, the study brought together high-throughput TCR immunosequencing, statistical association of individual TCRs with disease status, and machine learning. The study used immunosequencing to profile the T cell repertoires of approximately 640 subjects and linked those repertoires to cytomegalovirus serostatus.

Points the paper makes about the study in general: A few of the identified cytomegalovirus-associated TCR beta chains were confirmed in vitro to be specific for cytomegalovirus antigens. In a later analysis, HLA-associated TCR beta chains showed more clonal expansion and lower generation probabilities than non-associated chains that were equally common. Because the 87-base-pair reads could not distinguish some IMGT-functional V segments, including TRBV6-2 and TRBV6-3, those segments were excluded. Linkage disequilibrium might explain the correlated functional status among segregating V segments, but an unknown experimental factor could not be ruled out. In a later analysis, TCR association rates were found to vary across HLA loci, with the most associated TCRs seen for DRB1 alleles and the fewest for HLA-C alleles. In both the original and validation cohorts, the classifier was reported to diagnose cytomegalovirus status with high specificity and sensitivity. For the cohort, immune exposure information was limited to CMV serostatus. A later analysis associated 15,000 or so TCR beta sequences with specific HLA alleles at a false discovery rate of 0.05. A later genetic analysis associated a missense DCLRE1C variant with V-gene and J-gene trimming of TCR beta chains, and an independent cohort replicated the association. Roughly 15 rarely observed V segments, including chromosome 9 orphons, were excluded from the earlier analysis of some 590 of the donors because counts were too low. This cohort had only TCR beta chains sequenced, and the lack of alpha or paired-chain data limited which features could be detected. A later analysis found that most CMV-associated TCR beta chains appeared HLA-restricted, with HLA associations seemingly driven largely by CMV exposure. Sequencing depth was assumed to be roughly uniform across donors in the presence/absence analyses, though that assumption may not hold. The study gave a list of around 170 TCR beta chains associated with cytomegalovirus. Several of the top co-occurrence clusters appeared to be linked to parvovirus B19, influenza, CMV and Epstein-Barr virus, according to a later analysis. A later genetic analysis reported fewer N-insertions in productive TCRs among donors in an Asian-associated ancestry cluster than the roughly 620-donor mean. An earlier analysis of some 590 of the donors showed that most TCR beta V segments appeared in productive rearrangements either about 90% or about 30% of the time, which broadly matched IMGT annotations. Because HLA typing was unavailable for some donors at each locus, only the typed subset was used in association tests. Most TCR sequences were observed very rarely across donors, whereas some public TCRs were present in many individuals. A further reported finding was that TCR beta sequences accurately predicted the HLA-A and HLA-B alleles for most subjects in the first cohort. When HLA alleles, especially DR and DQ, strongly co-occurred, TCR associations were difficult to assign to individual alleles. According to the authors, the approach could potentially be generalized to other disease states and immunological phenotypes. The sequencing pipeline was judged likely to have produced a cluster of highly shared sequence variants as a technical artifact.

The method was the immunoSEQ multiplex PCR assay. The multiplex PCR relied on a mix of 60 forward primers for TCR Vbeta segments and 13 reverse primers for TCR Jbeta segments. The CDR3 region of rearranged TCR beta genes was amplified from genomic DNA by a multiplex PCR assay. The amplified TCR beta libraries were sequenced on the Illumina HiSeq System as 87-base-pair reads. Under the source paper's analysis protocol: In a later analysis, some 80 million unique TCR beta chains were counted across the roughly 700 repertoires, and some 10 million of these chains were shared by at least two donors. To remove PCR and sequencing errors, raw reads were error-corrected and collapsed into unique sequences using a nearest-neighbor algorithm that merged closely related sequences. Alignment of CDR3 sequences to IMGT reference sequences was used to assign V, D and J gene segments. Each retained sequence needed at least a six-nucleotide match to both a V gene segment and a J gene segment. Rearrangements were classified as productive when the CDR3 lacked stop codons and remained in frame with V and J, and all other rearrangements were classified as non-productive. Following IMGT convention, CDR3 was defined as the stretch from the second conserved V-encoded cysteine to the conserved J-encoded phenylalanine. In an earlier analysis of approximately 590 of the donors, sequences lacking an unambiguous match to a single V gene segment were excluded. In an earlier analysis of approximately 590 of the donors, a V segment was called functional when productive rearrangements were above 56.7%, and segregating when the standard deviation between donors exceeded 5%. A statistical classification framework was built to diagnose cytomegalovirus status from the catalog of TCR beta chain sequences. A later analysis assigned V and J genes by comparing TCR nucleotide sequences with IMGT/GENE-DB human TR gene sequences. Using the TCRdist pipeline, a later analysis assigned CDR3 sequences along with most-parsimonious VDJ recombination scenarios. In a later analysis, each TCR beta chain was defined by its CDR3 amino acid sequence together with its V-gene family, and reads without a unique V-gene family were excluded. To address suspected cross-contamination and a sequencing artifact, a later analysis removed under 600 highly shared, low-generation-probability nucleotide sequences. In a later analysis, a clonal expansion index for each public chain was calculated from normalized within-repertoire ranks of inferred template counts. In a later analysis, generation probabilities were computed with a VDJ recombination model fitted to out-of-frame rearrangements, and the resulting probabilities were checked against IGoR. Hypergeometric tests were used in a later analysis to score TCR-TCR, TCR-HLA and TCR-CMV co-occurrence, with a repertoire-size bias correction applied to the TCR pairs. False discovery rates were estimated in a later analysis by permuting HLA or CMV assignments 20 times. In a later analysis, co-occurring TCRs were grouped using DBSCAN, and TCRdist sequence similarity was added for clustering within HLA-allele-positive subsets. Repertoires with fewer than 30,000 or more than 120,000 public chains were left out of co-occurrence clustering, as were about 5 repertoires with anomalous nucleotide sharing. TCRdb obtained this table from immuneACCESS and retained in-frame rearrangements with V and J assigned. These tables miss some clones; where compared with another copy, unresolved V genes account for less than half of the shortfall, and the remainder is unexplained. Clone size and V and J calls were adopted from that table, with D and trimming inferred from the DNA. Present in this sample are about 180,000 clones, around 80% of which were seen just once. The ten largest make up 1.2% of the sample.

The cohort comprised 670 or so healthy bone marrow donors. Cohort members were all nominally healthy when sampled, although unrecorded immune exposures were likely present. The donor tested CMV seronegative and was one of the 352 seronegative cohort members. A peripheral blood sample was collected from each donor, and TCR beta sequencing was performed on peripheral blood mononuclear cells. The Qiagen DNeasy Blood Extraction Kit was used to extract genomic DNA from the blood cell samples. The CDR3 has 16 amino acids, counting the end cysteine and phenylalanine. Only the CDR3 DNA is retained, 48 bases long and in frame from the first base. For CDR1 and CDR2, the germline V gene lists SGHDT and YYEEEE. Cut back by 4 bases and 0 bases, the V and J ends lie 16 bases apart.

Sequenced: PBMCs. This chain joins TRBV5-6 to TRBJ1-1; the D gene is perhaps TRBD1, from 6 matching bases. The TCR was taken from a boy between 2 and 10 years old in good health and CMV-seronegative. The nucleotides read TGTGCCAGCAGCGAGGACAGAAAACTTATGAACACTGAAGCTTTCTTT. Its translation is CASSEDRKLMNTEAFF.